Detailed here is one T cell receptor beta chain. The table came from immunoSEQ multiplex PCR; TCRdb's copy has only in-frame clones and leaves some out. Among tens of thousands of clones listed, 86% were seen once. The data were obtained in a study of cytotoxic CD8 clonotypes in ibrutinib-treated CLL. Trimming took off 6 bases at V and 0 bases at J, with 13 bases between the two ends. The CDR3 length is 15 residues. Germline V gene sequence: CDR1 MNHEY, CDR2 SVGAGI. This chain joins TRBV6-5 and TRBJ2-3; D might be TRBD1 or TRBD2, each matching 5 bases. This sequence originates from a human donor with chronic lymphocytic leukemia. The starting material was PBMCs, obtained before ibrutinib treatment. The CDR3 sequence is CASRAGTSSTDTQYF. CDR3 bases: TGTGCCAGCAGAGCAGGGACCTCTAGCACAGATACGCAGTATTTT.